One sample yielded the 19 T cell receptor beta chains listed below, sequenced in a study of Graves' ophthalmopathy and Graves' hyperthyroidism. The study amplified TCR beta CDR3 regions using RNA transcripts. First-round RT-PCR used HTBI primers; second-round multiplex PCR followed. In TCRdb, the multiplex PCR reads were re-called with MiXCR into one record per CDR3 protein. The sample lists approximately 45,000 distinct CDR3 sequences, under 55% seen once, with around 23% in the top ten. The sequenced sample consisted of peripheral blood. All receptors come from an adult man with Graves' ophthalmopathy.

Many counts were recorded for this clonotype. A read error may be the cause here, since a much bigger clone is one base away. CDR3: CASSLGAGPQETQYF. CDR3 bases: TGTGCCAGCAGCTTAGGGGCAGGGCCTCAAGAGACCCAGTACTTC. The chain is built from TRBV7-6 and TRBJ2-5; perhaps TRBD1 as D (5 bases). Germline CDR1 is SGHVS and CDR2 is FNYEAQ. This CDR3 is built from 15 residues. The ends were cut back, 1 base at V and 2 bases at J, with 11 bases in the middle.

This clonotype has only one observation. A much bigger clone sits one base away, suggesting this may be a read error. V is TRBV11-2 and J is TRBJ2-1, with TRBD1 matching 7 bases. CDR1 and CDR2 from the germline V gene are SGHAT and FQNNGV. The CDR3 sequence is 15 residues long. The CDR3: CTSSLGGWGGPEQFF. The DNA of the CDR3 is TGTACCAGCAGCTTAGGGGGCTGGGGTGGGCCTGAGCAGTTCTTC.

In this sample, this clonotype turned up many times. The chain links TRBV30 to TRBJ2-5; 7 bases are shared with TRBD1. This CDR3 is 13 amino acids long. Germline V gene sequence: CDR1 GTSNPN, CDR2 SVGIG (reference sequence). Trimming removed 2 bases from V and 13 bases from J; junction bases left unmatched: 13. The CDR3 DNA follows: TGTGCCTGGAGTCCCTGGACAGGTGGTATCCCGTACTTC. This translates into CAWSPWTGGIPYF. The full variable domain, rest sourced from reference TRBV30 and TRBJ2-5, is SQTIHQWPATLVQPVGSPLSLECTVEGTSNPNLYWYRQAAGRGLQLLFYSVGIGQISSEVPQNLSASRPQDRQFILSSKKLLLSDSGFYLCAWSPWTGGIPYFGPGTRLLVL.

This clonotype was observed a handful of times. The J gene is TRBJ2-1, the V gene TRBV11-2; D is uncertain. The CDR3 runs 12 residues. Germline lookup yields CDR1 SGHAT and CDR2 FQNNGV. With 2 bases removed from V and 10 bases from J, the gap between germline ends came to 9 bases. The chain's CDR3 is CASSLSVTEQFF. CDR3 nucleotide sequence: TGTGCCAGCAGCTTAAGTGTGACGGAGCAGTTCTTC.

In its sample, this clonotype ranks as medium-sized (0.01 to 0.1%). The chain recombines TRBV29-1 with TRBJ2-7; D unclear. The V end was cut by 3 bases, the J end by 1 base, with 4 bases between. The CDR3 is 11 residues long. The germline V gene has CDR1 SQVTM and CDR2 ANQGSEA. Here the CDR3 DNA reads TGCAGCGTTGAGCAGTCCTACGAGCAGTACTTC. Protein: CSVEQSYEQYF.

The sample holds many counts of this clonotype. The chain is built from TRBV5-8 and TRBJ1-4; 9 positions match TRBD1. Germline values: CDR1 SGHTS, CDR2 YDEGEE. J gave up 8 bases and V 4 bases, and 6 bases lay outside the gene matches. The CDR3 has 14 amino acids. The CDR3 DNA sequence: TGTGCCAGCAGCCCGGGACAGGGTAGAGAAAAACTGTTTTTT. Translation gives CASSPGQGREKLFF.

The chain couples TRBV14 to TRBJ1-2; D gene uncertain. This CDR3 comprises 15 residues. Germline V gives CDR1 SGHDN, CDR2 FVKESK. Trimming took 1 base from V and 4 from J, leaving 13 bases between them. The DNA of the CDR3 is TGTGCCAGCAGCCAAGTATCGGTGAGGAGCTATGGCTACACCTTC. Encoded protein: CASSQVSVRSYGYTF.

At least ten counts were recorded for this clonotype. The chain uses TRBV6-1 and TRBJ2-7; D gene ambiguous. The germline V gene encodes CDR1 MNHNS and CDR2 SASEGT. Deletions cut 2 bases from V and 1 base from J, with 6 bases between. The CDR3 runs to 13 residues. CDR3 in amino acids: CASSELSSYEQYF. As DNA, the CDR3 is TGTGCCAGCAGTGAACTAAGTTCCTACGAGCAGTACTTC.

This clonotype was counted only a few times. The chain combines TRBV7-8 with TRBJ2-5; perhaps TRBD2 as D (5 bases). V shed 5 bases and J shed 2 bases, with 12 bases lying between them. The CDR3 is made up of 14 amino acids. Per germline, CDR1 SGHVS and CDR2 FQNEAQ. The CDR3 coding sequence is TGTGCCAGCAGCGGAGCTCCGGGGCAAGAGACCCAGTACTTC. Translating it yields CASSGAPGQETQYF.

The chain links TRBV19 to TRBJ2-1, with 9 bases lining up with TRBD2. The germline CDR1 and CDR2 sequences are LNHDA and SQIVND (reference sequence). This CDR3 comprises 15 residues. With V trimmed by 5 bases and J by 3 bases, 5 bases remained unmatched. CDR3 coding DNA: TGTGCCAGTAGTCCAAGCGGGGGGAACTACAATGAGCAGTTCTTC. Protein sequence: CASSPSGGNYNEQFF.

In regard to this clonotype: The missing conserved phenylalanine or tryptophan at the end of this CDR3 makes a read error likely. Because the CDR3's place on the DNA is in doubt, the DNA is left out and the CDR3 is given as listed by TCRdb. The J gene is TRBJ1-1, the V gene TRBV25-1. With termini counted, the CDR3 has 21 amino acids. Germline CDR1 and CDR2: MGHDK and SYGVNS. The CDR3 region is CASSEFYAGGPFFDLCSSSGQ.

This chain connects TRBV12-5 to TRBJ1-2; 10 nucleotides match TRBD1. Germline CDR1 LGHNT, CDR2 FRNRAP. This CDR3 has 16 amino acids. Trimming removed 3 bases from V and 4 bases from J; junction bases left unmatched: 8. Here the CDR3 reads CASGFSGQGGGYGYTF. The CDR3 DNA sequence: TGTGCTAGTGGTTTTTCTGGACAGGGGGGGGGCTATGGCTACACCTTC.

This chain joins TRBV9 and TRBJ1-6; D gene ambiguous. CDR1 SGDLS and CDR2 YYNGEE come from the germline V gene. This CDR3 contains 13 residues. V gave up 3 bases and J gave up 7 bases, with 8 bases separating them. The CDR3 bases are TGTGCCAGCAGCGCCGGGGAAAATTCACCCCTCCACTTT. This codes for CASSAGENSPLHF.

CDR3 in DNA: TGTGCCAGTAGTGAGTTCGGGGAGACCCAGTACTTC. Translated, it gives CASSEFGETQYF. The chain carries TRBV19 and TRBJ2-5; unclear D gene. V was cut by 5 bases and J by 5 bases, with 9 bases left in between. Germline CDR1 and CDR2: LNHDA and SQIVND (reference sequence). This CDR3 comprises 12 residues.

The rearrangement links TRBV18 to TRBJ2-1; D remains unclear. The CDR3 has 14 amino acids. Trimming stripped 0 bases from V and 10 bases from J, with 13 bases between. CDR1 KGHSH and CDR2 LQKENI come from the germline V gene. CDR3 loop: CASSPPPRLLEQFF. The CDR3 DNA reads TGTGCCAGCTCACCACCCCCCCGGTTGTTAGAGCAGTTCTTC.

This clonotype occurred many times. The rearrangement joins TRBV9 to TRBJ2-5; TRBD2 aligns across 11 bases. V was clipped by 3 bases and J by 5 bases; unmatched bases: 6. Germline V gives CDR1 SGDLS, CDR2 YYNGEE. This CDR3 has 15 residues. This CDR3 is CASSALTSGMETQYF. CDR3 nucleotide sequence: TGTGCCAGCAGCGCTCTGACTAGCGGGATGGAGACCCAGTACTTC.

V and J are TRBV29-1 and TRBJ2-3, with 7 bases fitting TRBD1. The V segment lost 4 bases and the J segment 2 bases; nucleotides outside the gene matches: 9. The CDR3 loop spans 15 amino acids. Looked up from germline, CDR1 is SQVTM and CDR2 is ANQGSEA. The CDR3 sequence is CSVGSSGGPTDTQYF. CDR3 nucleotides: TGCAGCGTTGGGAGCTCAGGGGGACCCACAGATACGCAGTATTTT.

The gene calls are TRBV12-3 or TRBV12-4 and TRBJ1-6; maybe TRBD1 (6 bases). The ends were cut back, 5 bases at V and 11 bases at J, with 10 bases in the middle. The CDR3 sequence is 12 residues long. CDR3 bases: TGTGCCAGCAGTCCTGGACAGCCACCCCTCCACTTT. It codes for CASSPGQPPLHF.

The table lists this clonotype with many counts. The chain joins TRBV5-1 to TRBJ1-1, with TRBD1 identical over 7 bases. Germline V gene data show CDR1 as SGHRS and CDR2 as YFSETQ. Trimming cost V 4 bases and J 6 bases; bases outside gene matches: 18. CDR3 length: 17 residues. The DNA for the CDR3 is TGCGCCAGCAGCGACGCCGCCGCCGGACAGGTTGTGGCTGAAGCTTTCTTT. Its protein product is CASSDAAAGQVVAEAFF.